This record covers a single T cell receptor beta chain. Antigen unknown. The data derive from a study of siplizumab effects on memory and regulatory T cells. The CDR3 is 13 amino acids. Germline CDR1 is MNHEY and CDR2 is SVGAGI. V was clipped by 5 bases and J by 3 bases, with 11 bases between them. Coculture of the mixed lymphocyte reaction cells took place at 37 degrees C and lasted about 6 days. Mixed at 1:1 were responder PBMCs labelled with CFSE and stimulator PBMCs labelled with Violet Dye. Only in-frame clones appear in the TCRdb table, and some are missing; sequencing was by immunoSEQ multiplex PCR. The table includes around 18,000 clones, 45% to 60% detected once.

The sequence was obtained from a human donor in good health; the cells came from an allogeneic mixed lymphocyte reaction. What was sequenced was CFSE-low (dividing) CD4+ T cells sorted from an allogeneic mixed lymphocyte reaction. The rearrangement uses TRBV6-5 and TRBJ2-7; D is undetermined. The CDR3 nucleotides read TGTGCCAGCAGTGAACTTCGAGACTACGAGCAGTACTTC. Protein: CASSELRDYEQYF.